These T cell receptor beta chains were read from a single sample in a study of blood T cell repertoires in COVID-19. The repertoire was sequenced with immunoSEQ multiplex PCR; TCRdb's copy has only in-frame clones and lacks some. The repertoire has about 150,000 clones, around 87% of them found once; the top ten carry under 4.5%. Material for sequencing was PBMCs or T cells enriched from blood (not recorded which). These receptors all come from a woman aged 40 to 50 who had been exposed to COVID-19. Each CDR3 is given with its conserved first and last residue. The D gene is left open where the match is weak. Size tells how often a clone was seen (once, few, many) or the class of an expanded clone, and some rows leave it out.

v_call,clone_size,j_call,d_call,cdr3_aa,cdr3_nt
TRBV27,NA,TRBJ2-5,NA,CASSLLRPRGETQYF,TGTGCCAGCAGTTTATTACGCCCCCGAGGAGAGACCCAGTACTTC
TRBV9,NA,TRBJ2-7,NA,CATAGPYEQYF,TGTGCGACAGCGGGTCCCTACGAGCAGTACTTC
TRBV5-6,once,TRBJ1-1,NA,CASSLWQGPRRDTEAFF,TGTGCCAGCAGCTTGTGGCAGGGCCCTCGAAGGGACACTGAAGCTTTCTTT
TRBV3-1/TRBV3-2,NA,TRBJ2-2,TRBD2,CASTIAGVGELFF,TGTGCCAGCACCATAGCGGGAGTGGGGGAGCTGTTTTTT
TRBV5-1,NA,TRBJ1-3,NA,CASSLEGQTGNTIYF,TGCGCCAGCAGCTTGGAGGGACAAACTGGAAACACCATATATTTT
TRBV2,NA,TRBJ1-4,NA,CASIQSPGIETNEKLFF,TGTGCCAGCATCCAAAGTCCAGGGATAGAAACTAATGAAAAACTGTTTTTT
TRBV12-5,once,TRBJ2-7,TRBD1,CASGLRGQGQRYEQYF,TGTGCTAGTGGTTTGCGCGGACAGGGCCAAAGGTACGAGCAGTACTTC
TRBV14,NA,TRBJ1-5,NA,CASSQDRGISNQPQHF,TGTGCCAGCAGCCAAGACCGCGGAATCAGCAATCAGCCCCAGCATTTT
TRBV16,NA,TRBJ1-5,NA,CASNELGARTQPQHF,TGTGCCAGCAACGAACTGGGGGCCCGAACTCAGCCCCAGCATTTT
TRBV11-2,NA,TRBJ2-3,NA,CASTRGWGFRTDTQYF,TGTGCCAGCACCCGAGGGTGGGGATTCCGCACAGATACGCAGTATTTT
TRBV4-1,NA,TRBJ2-1,NA,CASSRAGVYNEQFF,TGCGCCAGCAGCCGAGCCGGGGTCTACAATGAGCAGTTCTTC
TRBV9,NA,TRBJ2-2,TRBD2,CASSGTSGPGGELFF,TGTGCCAGCAGCGGGACTAGCGGCCCCGGAGGGGAGCTGTTTTTT
TRBV7-3,NA,TRBJ1-1,TRBD1,CASSPRDRAYTEAFF,TGTGCCAGCAGCCCGCGGGACAGGGCTTACACTGAAGCTTTCTTT
TRBV5-1,NA,TRBJ2-7,TRBD2,CASSRGVGSYEQYF,TGCGCCAGCAGCCGGGGGGTGGGCTCCTACGAGCAGTACTTC
TRBV9,NA,TRBJ2-1,NA,CASSVGDFPNEQFF,TGTGCCAGCAGCGTAGGGGACTTCCCCAATGAGCAGTTCTTC
TRBV4-1,NA,TRBJ1-4,NA,CASSQDLGATNEKLFF,TGCGCCAGCAGCCAAGATCTAGGGGCAACTAATGAAAAACTGTTTTTT
TRBV25-1,once,TRBJ2-1,TRBD2,CASSVRREALGEQFF,TGTGCCAGCAGTGTCCGCCGGGAGGCCCTCGGGGAGCAGTTCTTC
TRBV7-2,NA,TRBJ1-2,TRBD1,CASSSRQGGGYTF,TGTGCCAGCAGCTCTAGACAGGGTGGGGGCTACACCTTC
TRBV11-2,once,TRBJ2-7,TRBD2,CASHLAGGLYEQYF,TGTGCCAGCCATCTAGCGGGGGGATTATACGAGCAGTACTTC
TRBV12-5,NA,TRBJ1-2,NA,CASGLDSSRGYTF,TGTGCTAGTGGTTTGGACTCCTCTCGGGGCTACACCTTC
TRBV6-5,NA,TRBJ1-2,TRBD1,CASSPGGAAYGYTF,TGTGCCAGCAGTCCAGGGGGCGCTGCCTATGGCTACACCTTC
TRBV2,NA,TRBJ1-5,NA,CASSATGSNQPQHF,TGTGCCAGCAGTGCGACAGGTAGCAATCAGCCCCAGCATTTT
TRBV7-2,NA,TRBJ1-5,TRBD1,CASSLVSGQGGNGNQPQHF,TGTGCCAGCAGCTTAGTTTCAGGACAGGGGGGAAACGGCAATCAGCCCCAGCATTTT
TRBV27,NA,TRBJ2-1,NA,CASSSRQNNEQFF,TGTGCCAGCAGTTCTAGACAGAACAATGAGCAGTTCTTC
TRBV12-3/TRBV12-4,once,TRBJ1-4,NA,CASSLADEKLFF,TGTGCCAGCAGTTTGGCGGATGAAAAACTGTTTTTT
TRBV10-3,few,TRBJ1-3,NA,CAIRTRSSGNTIYF,TGTGCCATCAGGACGCGGAGCTCTGGAAACACCATATATTTT
TRBV5-4,few,TRBJ2-7,TRBD1,CASSPGTGNDEQYF,TGTGCCAGCAGTCCCGGGACAGGGAACGACGAGCAGTACTTC
TRBV19,few,TRBJ1-2,TRBD1,CASSTYGQGNYGYTF,TGTGCCAGTAGTACATACGGACAGGGCAACTATGGCTACACCTTC
TRBV19,NA,TRBJ1-3,NA,CASSPTADTIYF,TGTGCCAGTAGTCCGACGGCGGACACCATATATTTT
TRBV11-2,NA,TRBJ1-3,NA,CASSLQGWGSGNTIYF,TGTGCCAGCAGCCTCCAGGGTTGGGGCTCTGGAAACACCATATATTTT
TRBV19,NA,TRBJ2-7,TRBD1,CASSGQGGSYEQYF,TGTGCCAGTAGTGGACAGGGAGGTTCCTACGAGCAGTACTTC
TRBV7-9,once,TRBJ2-2,TRBD2,CASRRGGTGELFF,TGTGCCAGCAGACGCGGGGGCACCGGGGAGCTGTTTTTT
TRBV18,once,TRBJ2-1,NA,CASSPSLRNEQFF,TGTGCCAGCTCACCATCACTTAGAAATGAGCAGTTCTTC
TRBV28,NA,TRBJ1-5,TRBD1,CASSPRGTGGGNQPQHF,TGTGCCAGCAGTCCGAGGGGCACAGGGGGAGGCAATCAGCCCCAGCATTTT
TRBV27,NA,TRBJ2-5,TRBD2,CASSLVGGGETQYF,TGTGCCAGCAGTTTAGTGGGCGGGGGAGAGACCCAGTACTTC
TRBV1,NA,TRBJ1-4,NA,CTSSQDGDSMGRNEKLFF,TGCACCAGCAGCCAAGACGGGGACAGTATGGGGAGGAATGAAAAACTGTTTTTT
TRBV6-5,once,TRBJ1-3,NA,CASSSNDRSPGNTIYF,TGTGCCAGCAGTTCAAATGACAGGTCACCTGGAAACACCATATATTTT
TRBV27,NA,TRBJ1-2,NA,CASSLSRRAGTLWGYTF,TGTGCCAGCAGTTTATCGAGGAGGGCAGGGACTCTATGGGGCTACACCTTC
TRBV9,NA,TRBJ2-2,TRBD1,CASSVTGKAGELFF,TGTGCCAGCAGCGTGACAGGGAAGGCCGGGGAGCTGTTTTTT
TRBV5-1,NA,TRBJ2-1,TRBD2,CASSLNPLAGRKRRYNEQFF,TGCGCCAGCAGCTTGAACCCACTAGCGGGCCGAAAGCGACGGTACAATGAGCAGTTCTTC
TRBV3-1/TRBV3-2,NA,TRBJ2-1,TRBD2,CASSQEYLAGRSYNEQFF,TGTGCCAGCAGCCAAGAGTATCTAGCGGGAAGATCATACAATGAGCAGTTCTTC
TRBV27,NA,TRBJ1-1,NA,CASSLAGPNTEAFF,TGTGCCAGCAGTTTGGCAGGGCCGAACACTGAAGCTTTCTTT
TRBV29-1,NA,TRBJ2-3,TRBD2,CSAASGRGDTQYF,TGCAGCGCAGCTAGCGGGAGAGGAGATACGCAGTATTTT
TRBV29-1,NA,TRBJ1-2,NA,CSVEDRRVHYGYTF,TGCAGCGTTGAAGATCGCAGGGTGCACTATGGCTACACCTTC
TRBV18,NA,TRBJ1-2,TRBD1,CASSQTPDRAYGYTF,TGTGCCAGCTCACAAACGCCAGACAGGGCCTATGGCTACACCTTC
TRBV4-2,few,TRBJ2-7,TRBD2,CASSPNLAGGGSYEQYF,TGTGCCAGCAGCCCCAACCTAGCGGGAGGAGGTAGCTACGAGCAGTACTTC
TRBV7-9,NA,TRBJ2-7,NA,CASSLARLSYEQYF,TGTGCCAGCAGCTTAGCGCGGCTCTCTTACGAGCAGTACTTC
TRBV7-2,NA,TRBJ2-7,NA,CASQKEGGDSYEQYF,TGTGCCAGCCAGAAGGAAGGCGGGGACTCCTACGAGCAGTACTTC
TRBV6-5,NA,TRBJ2-1,TRBD1,CASSYSWTGYNEQFF,TGTGCCAGCAGTTACTCGTGGACAGGATACAATGAGCAGTTCTTC
TRBV6-1,many,TRBJ1-4,NA,CASREQGFATNEKLFF,TGTGCCAGCAGAGAACAGGGATTTGCAACTAATGAAAAACTGTTTTTT
TRBV7-2,NA,TRBJ2-5,NA,CASSSEGGRVAETQYF,TGTGCCAGCAGCTCCGAGGGGGGGCGCGTCGCCGAGACCCAGTACTTC
TRBV27,NA,TRBJ1-5,TRBD1,CASSLFPPTGKQPQHF,TGTGCCAGCAGTTTATTTCCCCCGACAGGGAAACAGCCCCAGCATTTT
TRBV29-1,NA,TRBJ1-2,NA,CSVRRGASNYGYTF,TGCAGCGTTCGCCGGGGGGCCTCTAACTATGGCTACACCTTC
TRBV6-2/TRBV6-3,NA,TRBJ2-1,TRBD2,CASSPQQREVINEQFF,TGTGCCAGCAGTCCCCAGCAGCGGGAGGTGATTAATGAGCAGTTCTTC
TRBV19,NA,TRBJ1-1,NA,CASSISGQSEAFF,TGTGCCAGTAGTATTTCCGGACAATCTGAAGCTTTCTTT
TRBV7-9,NA,TRBJ1-4,NA,CASSLVTGATNEKLFF,TGTGCCAGCAGCTTAGTGACAGGCGCAACTAATGAAAAACTGTTTTTT